This T cell receptor beta chain was identified in a study of beta chain features in type 1 diabetes. TCRB transcripts that were expressed got sequenced, as all of the isolated RNA had been reverse transcribed. Only in-frame clones appear in the TCRdb table, and some are missing; sequencing was by immunoSEQ multiplex PCR. The repertoire holds about 140,000 clones, with about 7% as singletons. This CDR3 region has 15 residues. Germline V gives CDR1 SGHRS, CDR2 YFSETQ. Trimming left V 5 bases short and J 0 bases short, with 9 bases between. Purities over 98% were achieved in all sorted populations. This clone was seen only a few times.

The clonotype comes from a woman under 40 in good health. The chain links TRBV5-1 to TRBJ2-6; tentatively, D is TRBD1 (5 bases). Sequencing was done on a sample of central memory CD4+ T cells from blood. CDR3 DNA: TGCGCCAGCAGTCCAGGGATCTCTGGGGCCAACGTCCTGACTTTC. Its translation: CASSPGISGANVLTF.